This entry lists 3 T cell receptor beta chains sequenced from one sample in a study of neurological immune-mediated disorders. MiXCR, run by TCRdb on the 5' RACE reads, gives a single entry per CDR3 protein. The table has about 79,000 distinct CDR3 sequences, approximately 14% seen once. Source material: PBMCs. These receptor sequences come from a woman aged 50 to 65 in good health.

This clonotype came up many times. V is TRBV6-5 and J is TRBJ2-5; D call uncertain. The V gene lost 7 bases and the J gene lost 5 bases, with 17 bases spanning the gap. The CDR3 sequence is 14 residues long. Looked up from germline, CDR1 is MNHEY and CDR2 is SVGAGI. CDR3 residues: CASMASPRRETQYF. DNA for the CDR3: TGTGCCAGCATGGCAAGTCCCAGACGCGAGACCCAGTACTTC.

This clonotype was observed many times. The chain recombines TRBV7-2 with TRBJ1-6, with D hard to call. CDR1 is SGHTA, CDR2 FQGNSA, per germline. The CDR3 covers 14 residues. Trimming cost V 5 bases and J 7 bases, with 12 bases left between them. CDR3 DNA sequence: TGTGCCAGCAGCCCTTGGACGGAGAATTCACCCCTCCACTTT. Its translation: CASSPWTENSPLHF. Full variable domain (missing parts from reference TRBV7-2 and TRBJ1-6): GAGVSQSPSNKVTEKGKDVELRCDPISGHTALYWYRQSLGQGLEFLIYFQGNSAPDKSGLPSDRFSAERTGGSVSTLTIQRTQQEDSAVYLCASSPWTENSPLHFGNGTRLTVT.

As concerns this clonotype: A junction boundary mismatches the germline segment, possibly from a read error. The chain has TRBV28 and TRBJ2-5, with 12 bases matching TRBD1. Germline assignment: CDR1 MDHEN and CDR2 SYDVKM. The CDR3 spans 16 residues. CDR3 DNA: TGTGCCAGCAGAAACTCCGGGACAGGGGGCTTCGAGAACCAGTACTTC. Translation: CASRNSGTGGFENQYF.